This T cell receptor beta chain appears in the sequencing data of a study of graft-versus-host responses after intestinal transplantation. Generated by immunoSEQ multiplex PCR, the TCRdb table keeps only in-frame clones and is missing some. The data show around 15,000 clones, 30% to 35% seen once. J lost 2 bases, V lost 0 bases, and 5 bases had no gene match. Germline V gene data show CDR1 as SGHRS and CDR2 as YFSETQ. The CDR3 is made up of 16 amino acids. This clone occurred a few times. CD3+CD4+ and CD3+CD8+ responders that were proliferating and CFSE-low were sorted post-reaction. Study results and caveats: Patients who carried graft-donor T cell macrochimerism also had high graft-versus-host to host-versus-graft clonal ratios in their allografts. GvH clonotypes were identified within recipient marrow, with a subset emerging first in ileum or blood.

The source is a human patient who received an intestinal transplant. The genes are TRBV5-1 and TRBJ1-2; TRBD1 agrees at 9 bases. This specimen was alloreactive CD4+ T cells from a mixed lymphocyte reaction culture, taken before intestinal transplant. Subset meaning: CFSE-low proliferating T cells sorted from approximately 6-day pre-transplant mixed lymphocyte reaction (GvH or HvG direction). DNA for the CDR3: TGCGCCAGCAGCTTGGCACCACAGGGGGCGAACTATGGCTACACCTTC. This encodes CASSLAPQGANYGYTF.